These 19 T cell receptor beta chains came from one sample sequenced in a study of beta chain features in type 1 diabetes. The whole isolated RNA underwent reverse transcription, so sequencing captured expressed TCRB transcripts. Assay used: immunoSEQ multiplex PCR; TCRdb lists only in-frame clones, some missing. Among roughly 610,000 clones, 15% were seen once, and the ten largest hold 0.07% to 0.095%. The specimen sequenced was naive CD4+ T cells from blood. The receptors originated from a man aged 18 to 29 in good health.

A few counts support this clone. The rearrangement uses TRBV10-3 and TRBJ2-3, with D possibly TRBD1 on 5 matching bases. Trimming left V 2 bases short and J 5 bases short, with 14 bases between. Germline loops: CDR1 ENHRY, CDR2 SYGVKD. This CDR3 has 15 amino acids. The CDR3 is CAISEEAGPKDTQYF. The DNA for the CDR3 is TGTGCCATCAGTGAGGAAGCAGGGCCAAAAGATACGCAGTATTTT.

The CDR3 DNA follows: TGTGCCAGCACTCTGACAGAGACCAAAAACATTCAGTACTTC. Its protein is CASTLTETKNIQYF. The J gene is TRBJ2-4, the V gene TRBV13; D is possibly TRBD1 (5 bases). V was cut by 7 bases and J by 2 bases, with 12 bases left in between. CDR1 and CDR2 from the germline V gene are PRHDT and FYEKMQ (reference sequence). This CDR3 region has 14 residues. Full variable domain (outside the CDR3, taken from reference TRBV13 and TRBJ2-4): AAGVIQSPRHLIKEKRETATLKCYPIPRHDTVYWYQQGPGQDPQFLISFYEKMQSDKGSIPDRFSAQQFSDYHSELNMSSLELGDSALYFCASTLTETKNIQYFGAGTRLSVL.

This clone was observed a handful of times. The chain recombines TRBV15 with TRBJ1-5; 8 nucleotides agree with TRBD1. Trimming at V came to 0 bases and at J to 11 bases, leaving 9 bases not matched to a gene. Germline assignment: CDR1 LNHNV and CDR2 YYDKDF (reference sequence). This CDR3 region has 15 residues. This CDR3 reads CATSRDDRGRRSQHF. The CDR3 coding sequence is TGTGCCACCAGCAGAGATGACAGGGGTCGAAGGTCCCAGCATTTT.

This clone has more than one count but fewer than ten. The V and J genes are TRBV5-1 and TRBJ2-2; possibly TRBD1 for D (6 bases). The CDR3 contains 18 residues. V lost 4 bases to trimming and J lost 3 bases, with 22 bases between them. The germline V gene has CDR1 SGHRS and CDR2 YFSETQ. In DNA form, the CDR3 reads TGCGCCAGCAGCCAAGGCTTCTTTACAGGGCGAGACACCGGGGAGCTGTTTTTT. It encodes CASSQGFFTGRDTGELFF. Full variable domain (remainder filled in from reference TRBV5-1 and TRBJ2-2): KAGVTQTPRYLIKTRGQQVTLSCSPISGHRSVSWYQQTPGQGLQFLFEYFSETQRNKGNFPGRFSGRQFSNSRSEMNVSTLELGDSALYLCASSQGFFTGRDTGELFFGEGSRLTVL.

V usage is TRBV6-5 and J usage is TRBJ1-5; perhaps TRBD1 as D (5 bases). Germline CDR1 is MNHEY and CDR2 is SVGAGI. V shed 0 bases and J shed 4 bases, with 13 bases lying between them. The CDR3 length is 16 residues. CDR3 region: CASSYSVQVRNQPQHF. The CDR3 coding sequence is TGTGCCAGCAGTTACTCGGTACAGGTGAGGAATCAGCCCCAGCATTTT.

This clone was found a few times. The chain employs TRBV10-3 and TRBJ2-7; 7 nucleotides agree with TRBD2. Trimming removed 5 bases from V and 3 bases from J; junction bases left unmatched: 10. The CDR3 contains 15 residues. Per the germline V gene, CDR1 is ENHRY and CDR2 is SYGVKD. CDR3 residues: CAISPALSGYYEQYF. The CDR3, as DNA: TGTGCCATCAGTCCAGCCCTTAGCGGGTACTACGAGCAGTACTTC.

In this sample, this clone turned up a few times. CDR3 nucleotides: TGTGCCAGCAGCTTAGGAGGCCTCGGGGACACCGGGGAGCTGTTTTTT. It encodes CASSLGGLGDTGELFF. This rearrangement joins TRBV7-2 to TRBJ2-2; a possible D gene is TRBD2 (5 bases). This CDR3 spans 16 amino acids. V was shortened by 1 base and J by 3 bases, with 12 bases between the two germline ends. From germline, CDR1 is SGHTA and CDR2 FQGNSA.

In its sample, this clone was seen a few times. The rearrangement uses TRBV19 and TRBJ2-7, with D perhaps matching TRBD1 or TRBD2 (5 bases each). Germline V gene sequence: CDR1 LNHDA, CDR2 SQIVND (reference sequence). V lost 5 bases to trimming and J lost 5 bases, with 16 bases between them. This CDR3 region has 14 residues. CDR3 DNA: TGTGCCAGTAGTTTTAGGGACCTCGGGGACGAGCAGTACTTC. This sequence encodes CASSFRDLGDEQYF.

CDR3 in DNA: TGTGCCAGCAGCCAGGGGAGAGCTTTCTTT. This translates into CASSQGRAFF. The chain carries TRBV28 and TRBJ1-1; weak D call: TRBD1 (6 bases). This CDR3 spans 10 amino acids. With 6 bases removed from V and 10 bases from J, the gap between germline ends came to 9 bases. The germline V gene has CDR1 MDHEN and CDR2 SYDVKM.

This clone came up a few times. CDR3 DNA: TGTGCCAGCAGCGTAACTCAGAACACTGAAGCTTTCTTT. Protein: CASSVTQNTEAFF. The chain couples TRBV7-9 to TRBJ1-1, with D unresolved. The CDR3 totals 13 residues. Trimming removed 5 bases at V and 1 base at J, with 8 bases between. Per germline, CDR1 SEHNR and CDR2 FQNEAQ (reference sequence).

The chain combines TRBV4-2 with TRBJ2-7; possible D gene TRBD1, 6 bases. Trimming pared 1 base from V and 5 bases from J, leaving 27 bases between. Germline CDR1 is LGHNA and CDR2 is YNFKEQ. This CDR3 region has 19 residues. CDR3 loop: CASSQAVGQSLRSGNEQYF. The CDR3 DNA is TGTGCCAGCAGCCAAGCGGTTGGACAGTCGTTGCGATCGGGGAACGAGCAGTACTTC.

This clone was observed a handful of times. V gene TRBV13 combines with J gene TRBJ1-1; possible D gene TRBD1, 5 bases. Trimming took off 0 bases at V and 1 base at J, with 9 bases between the two ends. CDR3 size: 15 residues. From germline, CDR1 is PRHDT and CDR2 FYEKMQ (reference sequence). The CDR3 DNA is TGTGCCAGCAGCTTAGGCCTGCAGGGGAACACTGAAGCTTTCTTT. This gives the protein CASSLGLQGNTEAFF.

CDR3 nucleotides: TGCAGTGCTAGTCCCTCTGGCTACACCTTC. Its protein is CSASPSGYTF. V is TRBV20-1 and J is TRBJ1-2; no firm D call. V was trimmed by 3 bases and J by 7 bases, leaving 6 bases between them. Looked up from germline, CDR1 is DFQATT and CDR2 is SNEGSKA (reference sequence). This CDR3 is built from 10 residues.

This chain connects TRBV19 to TRBJ2-3; 9 bases are shared with TRBD2. CDR1 and CDR2 from the germline V gene are LNHDA and SQIVND (reference sequence). The trim removed 9 bases at V and 3 bases at J, leaving 10 bases unmatched. CDR3 length: 15 residues. CDR3 coding DNA: TGTGCCAGCTCCTTACGGGCGGGGGGGACAGATACGCAGTATTTT. Residues: CASSLRAGGTDTQYF.

This clone was recorded a few times. The chain recombines TRBV11-3 with TRBJ1-5; the D gene is possibly TRBD1 (6 bases). With 1 base removed from V and 0 bases from J, the gap between germline ends came to 10 bases. This CDR3 contains 16 residues. Germline lookup yields CDR1 SGHNT and CDR2 YENEEA. The CDR3: CASSLVEQGSNQPQHF. The CDR3 bases are TGTGCCAGCAGCTTAGTTGAACAGGGTAGCAATCAGCCCCAGCATTTT.

The chain couples TRBV4-2 to TRBJ2-2; maybe TRBD1 (5 bases). The length of the CDR3 is 17 residues. Germline V lookup: CDR1 LGHNA, CDR2 YNFKEQ. V was shortened by 1 base and J by 7 bases, with 19 bases between the two germline ends. CDR3 DNA sequence: TGTGCCAGCAGCCAAGTCCGTCCGAACCAGGGCGGCGGGGAGCTGTTTTTT. Amino acids: CASSQVRPNQGGGELFF.

This clone came up a few times. V usage is TRBV7-2 and J usage is TRBJ2-5, with no clear D. CDR1 is SGHTA, CDR2 FQGNSA, per germline. This CDR3 spans 13 amino acids. The V and J ends lost 5 bases and 1 base respectively, with 8 bases between them. The CDR3 protein is CASSPTTQETQYF. CDR3 sequence (DNA): TGTGCCAGCAGCCCTACGACCCAAGAGACCCAGTACTTC. Filled out from reference TRBV7-2 and TRBJ2-5, the complete variable domain reads GAGVSQSPSNKVTEKGKDVELRCDPISGHTALYWYRQSLGQGLEFLIYFQGNSAPDKSGLPSDRFSAERTGGSVSTLTIQRTQQEDSAVYLCASSPTTQETQYFGPGTRLLVL.

The sample holds a few counts of this clone. V and J are TRBV28 and TRBJ2-7; 7 bases agree with TRBD1. V was clipped by 4 bases and J by 3 bases; unmatched bases: 3. The germline gives CDR1 MDHEN, CDR2 SYDVKM. The CDR3 contains 13 residues. For the CDR3, the DNA is TGTGCCAGCAGTTACGGGACAGTCTACGAGCAGTACTTC. The encoded protein is CASSYGTVYEQYF.

The chain employs TRBV4-3 and TRBJ2-3; D perhaps matches TRBD2 (6 bases). CDR3 size: 14 residues. Trimming pared 4 bases from V and 1 base from J, leaving 9 bases between. Germline CDR1 LGHNA, CDR2 YSLEER. CDR3 residues: CASSRQRGTDTQYF. DNA for the CDR3: TGCGCCAGCAGCCGACAGCGGGGCACAGATACGCAGTATTTT.